This T cell receptor beta chain was observed in a study of T cells after yellow fever vaccination. Study information: When fractions had low cell numbers, they were prepared with SMART-Seq v4 Ultra Low Input.

Germline V gene data show CDR1 as SGHTA and CDR2 as FQGNSA. The CDR3 is 14 residues long. The V and J ends lost 5 bases and 6 bases respectively, with 13 bases between them. Study-level findings and limits: Contaminating bulk clonotypes could be abundant in FACS-sorted repertoires. At 95% to 96% for CD4 and about 88% for CD8, most primary-vaccination clones showed up again after the booster.

5'RACE template switching generated TCR cDNA, adding a universal primer site and UMIs. TCRdb itself ran the 5' RACE reads through MiXCR, one entry per CDR3 protein. The data contain about 500,000 distinct CDR3 sequences, less than 20% of them singletons. This clonotype showed up just a few times. Its specificity is unknown. Here the sequenced sample was PBMCs, taken 5 to 6 days after the first yellow fever vaccination. This chain links TRBV7-2 with TRBJ2-2; D unresolved. This clonotype originated in a man between 18 and 35 years old who received the YFV17D yellow fever vaccine. The CDR3 bases are TGTGCCAGCAGCCCCGACCGTTACGCCGGGGAGCTGTTTTTT. Its protein is CASSPDRYAGELFF. Using reference TRBV7-2 and TRBJ2-2 for the parts outside the CDR3, the full variable domain is GAGVSQSPSNKVTEKGKDVELRCDPISGHTALYWYRQSLGQGLEFLIYFQGNSAPDKSGLPSDRFSAERTGGSVSTLTIQRTQQEDSAVYLCASSPDRYAGELFFGEGSRLTVL.